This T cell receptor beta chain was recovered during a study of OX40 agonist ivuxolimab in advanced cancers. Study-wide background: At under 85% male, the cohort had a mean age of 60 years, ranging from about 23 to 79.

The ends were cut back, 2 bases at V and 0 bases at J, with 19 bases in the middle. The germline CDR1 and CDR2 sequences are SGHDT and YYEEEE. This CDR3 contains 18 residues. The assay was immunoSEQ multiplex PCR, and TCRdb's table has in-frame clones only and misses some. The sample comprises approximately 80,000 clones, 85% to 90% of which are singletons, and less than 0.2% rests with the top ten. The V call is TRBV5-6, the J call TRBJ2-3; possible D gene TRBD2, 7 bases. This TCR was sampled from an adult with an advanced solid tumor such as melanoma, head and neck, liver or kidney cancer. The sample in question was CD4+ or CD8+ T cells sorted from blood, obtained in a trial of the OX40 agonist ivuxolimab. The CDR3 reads CASSLGGASRGSTDTQYF. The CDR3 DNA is TGTGCCAGCAGCTTAGGGGGGGCCTCTAGGGGTAGCACAGATACGCAGTATTTT.